The 14 T cell receptor beta chains in this list originate from one sample, sequenced in a study of sequential checkpoint blockade in melanoma. The treatment: randomized to nivolumab then ipilimumab (arm A) or the reverse (arm B). Method: immunoSEQ multiplex PCR; TCRdb's copy keeps in-frame clones and lacks some. The repertoire has 35,000 to 40,000 clones, 32% of them found once; the top ten carry 1.5% to 2%. The specimen comprised tumor tissue (inferred from file names), sampled from a patient given nivolumab and ipilimumab in sequence. The receptors here all came from a human donor with melanoma.

The chain uses TRBV6-8 and TRBJ1-2, with D possibly matching TRBD1 (5 bases). The germline CDR1 and CDR2 sequences are MNHGY and SAAAGT. The CDR3 spans 12 residues. V gave up 5 bases and J gave up 4 bases, with 8 bases separating them. CDR3 residues: CASSGTVYGYTF. The CDR3 DNA reads TGTGCCAGCAGTGGGACGGTCTATGGCTACACCTTC.

This clone turned up a few times. The chain combines TRBV6-8 with TRBJ2-7; TRBD1 agrees at 7 bases. The CDR3 is 13 amino acids. Germline V gene sequence: CDR1 MNHGY, CDR2 SAAAGT. The V and J ends lost 8 bases and 2 bases, in that order; junction bases with no gene match: 6. The CDR3 nucleotides read TGTGCCAGCGCAACAGGGGATGCCTACGAGCAGTACTTC. Amino acid sequence: CASATGDAYEQYF.

This clone was detected ten times or more. The rearrangement links TRBV4-1 to TRBJ1-2, with 7 bases that match TRBD1. This CDR3 contains 18 residues. Germline trimming cut 1 base from V and 2 bases from J; bases unmatched to any gene: 13. Germline CDR1 is MGHRA and CDR2 is YSYEKL. CDR3 residues: CASSQALLTGAKNYGYTF. In DNA, the CDR3 is TGCGCCAGCAGCCAAGCACTATTAACAGGGGCGAAGAACTATGGCTACACCTTC.

A few counts support this clone. This rearrangement joins TRBV6-8 to TRBJ2-3; 11 bases align to TRBD2. Germline values: CDR1 MNHGY, CDR2 SAAAGT. The ends lost 6 bases at V and 3 bases at J; junction bases unmatched: 2. The CDR3 covers 14 residues. Here the CDR3 DNA reads TGTGCCAGCAGGCTAGCGGGGGGAACAGATACGCAGTATTTT. The encoded protein is CASRLAGGTDTQYF.

The genes are TRBV19 and TRBJ1-5; possible D gene TRBD1, 6 bases. The germline V gene has CDR1 LNHDA and CDR2 SQIVND (reference sequence). The CDR3 has 16 amino acids. Trimming removed 2 bases at V and 0 bases at J, with 11 bases between. CDR3 nucleotides: TGTGCCAGTAGTATATTGACAGGCCGTAGCAATCAGCCCCAGCATTTT. This translates into CASSILTGRSNQPQHF.

The CDR3 DNA reads TGTGCCATCAGACCGGGACTAGCAGAGGCGCAGTTCTTC. Its protein product is CAIRPGLAEAQFF. The V gene is TRBV6-8, the J gene TRBJ2-1; 9 positions agree with TRBD2. Trimming cost V 10 bases and J 12 bases; bases outside gene matches: 13. CDR1 MNHGY and CDR2 SAAAGT come from the germline V gene. The CDR3 spans 13 residues.

This chain links TRBV18 with TRBJ2-1; no firm D call. V was cut by 2 bases and J by 0 bases, with 11 bases left in between. Germline V gene lookup returns CDR1 KGHSH and CDR2 LQKENI. The CDR3 has 16 residues. This CDR3 is CASSPWIQSSYNEQFF. The CDR3 DNA is TGTGCCAGCTCACCATGGATCCAGAGCTCCTACAATGAGCAGTTCTTC.

This clone was detected a few times. The chain couples TRBV18 to TRBJ2-7; TRBD2 agrees at 10 bases. Unmatched junction bases numbered 7, after V lost 6 bases and J lost 5 bases. Germline lookup yields CDR1 KGHSH and CDR2 LQKENI. CDR3 length: 14 amino acids. CDR3 DNA sequence: TGTGCCAGCTCCCCTATAGCGGGAGGAGACGAGCAGTACTTC. Its protein is CASSPIAGGDEQYF.

The V and J genes are TRBV2 and TRBJ1-6; 7 positions agree with TRBD1. The CDR3 is made up of 17 amino acids. V gave up 2 bases and J gave up 0 bases; unmatched junction bases: 4. Per germline, CDR1 SNHLY and CDR2 FYNNEI. The CDR3 spells CASSENRGSSYNSPLHF. CDR3 DNA: TGTGCCAGCAGTGAAAACAGGGGAAGCTCCTATAATTCACCCCTCCACTTT. Looking up the rest from reference TRBV2 and TRBJ1-6 gives the full variable domain: EPEVTQTPSHQVTQMGQEVILRCVPISNHLYFYWYRQILGQKVEFLVSFYNNEISEKSEIFDDQFSVERPDGSNFTLKIRSTKLEDSAMYFCASSENRGSSYNSPLHFGNGTRLTVT.

This clone was recorded a few times. This rearrangement joins TRBV2 to TRBJ2-7; D tentatively fits TRBD1 or TRBD2 (6 bases each). Trimming left V 4 bases short and J 7 bases short, with 11 bases between. The CDR3 sequence is 12 residues long. Germline CDR1 reads SNHLY; CDR2 reads FYNNEI. The DNA of the CDR3 is TGTGCCAGCAGTGGGGGGGCGGGTGAGCAGTACTTC. The encoded protein is CASSGGAGEQYF.

This sequence joins TRBV27 and TRBJ1-5; 10 bases line up with TRBD1. From germline, CDR1 is MNHEY and CDR2 SMNVEV (reference sequence). Trimming removed 4 bases from V and 8 bases from J; junction bases left unmatched: 5. This CDR3 spans 14 amino acids. This CDR3 is CASSSGTGDKPQHF. CDR3 nucleotide sequence: TGTGCCAGCAGTTCGGGGACAGGGGATAAGCCCCAGCATTTT.

The V and J genes are TRBV5-1 and TRBJ1-1; tentative D call: TRBD1 (5 bases). Germline-derived CDR1 and CDR2 are SGHRS and YFSETQ. Trimming cost V 2 bases and J 4 bases, with 15 bases left between them. The CDR3 is made up of 15 amino acids. CDR3 coding DNA: TGCGCCAGCAGCTTTCGGGGCGAGGTCATCACTGAAGCTTTCTTT. Its translation: CASSFRGEVITEAFF.

The chain couples TRBV10-2 to TRBJ1-1; D is ambiguous. The germline V and J ends were trimmed by 3 bases and 5 bases, with 16 bases remaining between them. Germline V CDR1 and CDR2: WSHSY, SAAADI. The CDR3 totals 15 residues. CDR3 amino acids: CASSEGGSWGTEAFF. The CDR3 bases are TGCGCCAGCAGTGAAGGAGGGAGCTGGGGTACTGAAGCTTTCTTT.

This rearrangement joins TRBV6-8 to TRBJ1-3; D is unresolved. V was shortened by 5 bases and J by 8 bases, with 13 bases between the two germline ends. CDR3 length equals 13 residues. The V gene's germline CDR1 is MNHGY and CDR2 SAAAGT. The CDR3 nucleotides are TGTGCCAGCAGTCCCCTGCAGAGGGACACCATATATTTT. Translation gives CASSPLQRDTIYF.